The 25 T cell receptor beta chains below come from one sample, sequenced in a study of technical replicates of blood from several donors. The assay was immunoSEQ multiplex PCR, and TCRdb's table has in-frame clones only and misses some. The profile shows 67,000 or so clones, roughly 92% of them singletons. Material: T cells isolated from PBMCs. Receptor source: a human donor in good health.

The chain has TRBV6-5 and TRBJ1-2; 7 bases agree with TRBD1. V lost 5 bases and J lost 5; bases outside the gene matches: 11. The CDR3 loop spans 15 amino acids. Germline CDR1 is MNHEY and CDR2 is SVGAGI. CDR3 in amino acids: CASSPPDRKGYGYTF. DNA of the CDR3: TGTGCCAGCAGTCCCCCGGACAGGAAGGGATATGGCTACACCTTC.

CDR3 nucleotide sequence: TGTGCCAGCAGCGCAGGACAGGGGACCTATGGCTACACCTTC. As protein: CASSAGQGTYGYTF. The V gene is TRBV9, the J gene TRBJ1-2; 9 bases align to TRBD1. From germline, CDR1 is SGDLS and CDR2 YYNGEE. The J segment lost 4 bases and the V segment lost 3 bases, leaving 4 bases of the junction unmatched. This CDR3 comprises 14 residues.

V gene TRBV28 combines with J gene TRBJ2-2; possible D gene TRBD2, 6 bases. Germline CDR1 and CDR2: MDHEN and SYDVKM. CDR3 length equals 16 residues. V was trimmed by 3 bases and J by 2 bases, leaving 13 bases between them. The CDR3 protein is CASSLGTPGNTGELFF. CDR3 DNA sequence: TGTGCCAGCAGTTTGGGGACTCCCGGAAACACCGGGGAGCTGTTTTTT.

The chain combines TRBV5-5 with TRBJ1-2; 7 bases agree with TRBD1. The germline gives CDR1 SGHKS, CDR2 YYEKEE (reference sequence). This CDR3 region has 13 residues. V gave up 2 bases and J gave up 6 bases; unmatched junction bases: 4. Here the CDR3 reads CASSLKGQHGYTF. CDR3 in DNA: TGTGCCAGCAGCTTAAAGGGACAGCATGGCTACACCTTC.

The chain has TRBV6-5 and TRBJ1-5, with D maybe TRBD1 (6 bases). The CDR3 is 14 amino acids. CDR1 is MNHEY and CDR2 is SVGAGI in the germline V gene. Trimming stripped 7 bases from V and 9 bases from J, with 19 bases between. CDR3 loop: CASTPLTGLTPQHF. The CDR3 DNA reads as TGTGCCAGCACCCCACTAACAGGGTTAACGCCCCAGCATTTT.

Here the CDR3 reads CATSRSVDYEQYF. In DNA form, the CDR3 reads TGTGCCACCAGCAGGTCGGTAGACTACGAGCAGTACTTC. The V call is TRBV15, the J call TRBJ2-7, with no clear D. The CDR3 loop spans 13 amino acids. V was trimmed by 3 bases and J by 3 bases, leaving 9 bases between them. Germline CDR1 is LNHNV and CDR2 is YYDKDF (reference sequence). The entire variable domain, with the rest obtained from reference TRBV15 and TRBJ2-7, is as follows: DAMVIQNPRYQVTQFGKPVTLSCSQTLNHNVMYWYQQKSSQAPKLLFHYYDKDFNNEADTPDNFQSRRPNTSFCFLDIRSPGLGDTAMYLCATSRSVDYEQYFGPGTRLTVT.

In this sample, this clone turned up a few times. V and J are TRBV2 and TRBJ2-7; D is possibly TRBD1 (6 bases). CDR3 length: 14 amino acids. The V gene's germline CDR1 is SNHLY and CDR2 FYNNEI. Deletions cut 8 bases from V and 1 base from J, with 15 bases between. CDR3 DNA sequence: TGTGCCAGCTCGTTCCGGGACACTTCCTACGAGCAGTACTTC. This encodes CASSFRDTSYEQYF.

A single count supports this clone. The chain combines TRBV6-5 with TRBJ2-7; 9 bases are shared with TRBD1. J lost 3 bases, V lost 5 bases, and 8 bases had no gene match. The CDR3 covers 15 residues. Germline V CDR1 and CDR2: MNHEY, SVGAGI. The DNA for the CDR3 is TGTGCCAGCAGTACTACGGGACAGGGTTACTACGAGCAGTACTTC. Protein product: CASSTTGQGYYEQYF.

The rearrangement uses TRBV9 and TRBJ2-2; 10 bases are shared with TRBD2. Germline V lookup: CDR1 SGDLS, CDR2 YYNGEE. V dropped 3 bases and J dropped 7; count of bases not matched to a gene: 12. This CDR3 has 17 amino acids. This CDR3 reads CASSGGGLAGAIGELFF. CDR3 DNA: TGTGCCAGCAGCGGAGGGGGGCTAGCGGGAGCTATCGGGGAGCTGTTTTTT.

This clone was observed a handful of times. The rearrangement links TRBV2 to TRBJ2-1; 9 bases match TRBD2. Germline CDR1 reads SNHLY; CDR2 reads FYNNEI. With 4 bases clipped from V and 4 bases from J, the junction kept 2 bases outside the gene matches. CDR3 length: 14 residues. CDR3 region: CASSVAGDYNEQFF. Here the CDR3 DNA reads TGTGCCAGCAGTGTAGCGGGAGATTACAATGAGCAGTTCTTC. The whole variable domain, remainder taken from reference TRBV2 and TRBJ2-1, is EPEVTQTPSHQVTQMGQEVILRCVPISNHLYFYWYRQILGQKVEFLVSFYNNEISEKSEIFDDQFSVERPDGSNFTLKIRSTKLEDSAMYFCASSVAGDYNEQFFGPGTRLTVL.

This chain joins TRBV7-3 and TRBJ2-7; 10 bases agree with TRBD2. Trimming took 2 bases from V and 5 from J; bases not matched to a gene: 6. Germline CDR1 reads SGHTA; CDR2 reads FQGTGA. This CDR3 is 15 amino acids long. CDR3 DNA sequence: TGTGCCAGCAGCTTATACGGAACTAGCGGGAACGAGCAGTACTTC. Residues: CASSLYGTSGNEQYF.

J is TRBJ1-1 and V is TRBV7-6; TRBD1 matches at 8 bases. Germline V gene sequence: CDR1 SGHVS, CDR2 FNYEAQ. The trim removed 3 bases at V and 3 bases at J, leaving 3 bases unmatched. This CDR3 region has 14 residues. The CDR3, as DNA: TGTGCCAGCAGCTTTCGACAGGGGTACACTGAAGCTTTCTTT. This codes for CASSFRQGYTEAFF. Variable domain in full (rest from reference TRBV7-6 and TRBJ1-1): GAGVSQSPRYKVTKRGQDVALRCDPISGHVSLYWYRQALGQGPEFLTYFNYEAQQDKSGLPNDRFSAERPEGSISTLTIQRTEQRDSAMYRCASSFRQGYTEAFFGQGTRLTVV.

The genes are TRBV29-1 and TRBJ2-7, with TRBD1 matching over 7 bases. V shed 3 bases and J 6 bases; nucleotides not matched to a gene: 11. The CDR3 has 14 amino acids. Looked up from germline, CDR1 is SQVTM and CDR2 is ANQGSEA. CDR3 amino acids: CSVEAPTGDGEQYF. In DNA form, the CDR3 reads TGCAGCGTTGAGGCCCCTACAGGGGACGGCGAGCAGTACTTC.

This chain connects TRBV2 to TRBJ1-5; D is unresolved. The CDR3 has 14 amino acids. Trimming cost V 0 bases and J 7 bases, with 10 bases left between them. Germline values: CDR1 SNHLY, CDR2 FYNNEI. In DNA form, the CDR3 reads TGTGCCAGCAGTGAAGCGACGGGCGGGCAGCCCCAGCATTTT. This gives the protein CASSEATGGQPQHF.

The count of this clone is one. The V and J genes are TRBV2 and TRBJ1-4; D unclear. The CDR3 has 15 residues. Trimming took off 2 bases at V and 4 bases at J, with 11 bases between the two ends. CDR1 and CDR2 from the germline V gene are SNHLY and FYNNEI. CDR3 in amino acids: CASSEPGVVNEKLFF. The CDR3 DNA sequence: TGTGCCAGCAGTGAACCAGGTGTCGTTAATGAAAAACTGTTTTTT.

The chain employs TRBV5-6 and TRBJ2-7; unclear D gene. The CDR3 runs to 13 residues. Germline values: CDR1 SGHDT, CDR2 YYEEEE. With 1 base removed from V and 2 bases from J, the gap between germline ends came to 7 bases. The CDR3 DNA sequence: TGTGCCAGCAGCTTGAACAGACCCTACGAGCAGTACTTC. Translation gives CASSLNRPYEQYF. Using reference TRBV5-6 and TRBJ2-7 for the parts outside the CDR3, the full variable domain is DAGVTQSPTHLIKTRGQQVTLRCSPKSGHDTVSWYQQALGQGPQFIFQYYEEEERQRGNFPDRFSGHQFPNYSSELNVNALLLGDSALYLCASSLNRPYEQYFGPGTRLTVT.

V gene TRBV6-1 combines with J gene TRBJ2-1; 12 nucleotides agree with TRBD2. The V and J ends lost 4 bases and 10 bases, in that order; junction bases with no gene match: 11. The germline V gene encodes CDR1 MNHNS and CDR2 SASEGT. CDR3 length: 16 residues. CDR3 loop: CASSARLAGADNEQFF. In DNA form, the CDR3 reads TGTGCCAGCAGTGCTAGACTAGCGGGAGCAGATAACGAGCAGTTCTTC.

V and J are TRBV25-1 and TRBJ2-1; 7 positions match TRBD2. Trimming cost V 2 bases and J 6 bases; bases outside gene matches: 10. Germline values: CDR1 MGHDK, CDR2 SYGVNS. The CDR3 extends over 16 amino acids. This chain's CDR3 is CASSEGAIAGTNEQFF. CDR3 nucleotide sequence: TGTGCCAGCAGTGAAGGGGCTATAGCGGGTACCAATGAGCAGTTCTTC.

The rearrangement joins TRBV9 to TRBJ2-3; 8 bases fit TRBD2. Germline V gene lookup returns CDR1 SGDLS and CDR2 YYNGEE. Trimming at V came to 0 bases and at J to 0 bases, leaving 3 bases not matched to a gene. CDR3 length equals 16 residues. This chain's CDR3 is CASSVELAVSTDTQYF. CDR3 coding DNA: TGTGCCAGCAGCGTAGAACTAGCGGTTAGCACAGATACGCAGTATTTT.

The V gene is TRBV25-1, the J gene TRBJ2-7; D ambiguous. The CDR3 spans 11 residues. V dropped 7 bases and J dropped 8 bases, with 12 bases sitting between them. CDR1 and CDR2 (germline): MGHDK, SYGVNS. In DNA, the CDR3 is TGTGCCAGCACCTCCTATAGCCAGCAGTACTTC. It specifies CASTSYSQQYF.

CDR3 sequence: CASSTAGGYTGELFF. CDR3 DNA: TGTGCCAGCAGCACAGCGGGAGGTTACACCGGGGAGCTGTTTTTT. The chain combines TRBV9 with TRBJ2-2; 9 nucleotides agree with TRBD2. V dropped 4 bases and J dropped 3; count of bases not matched to a gene: 4. CDR1 SGDLS and CDR2 YYNGEE come from the germline V gene. This CDR3 spans 15 amino acids.

V and J are TRBV4-1 and TRBJ2-1; perhaps TRBD2 as D (6 bases). Germline V CDR1 and CDR2: MGHRA, YSYEKL. CDR3 size: 18 residues. V lost 1 base to trimming and J lost 3 bases, with 19 bases between them. For the CDR3, the DNA is TGCGCCAGCAGCCAAGGGGAATTGGGAGCGGGCATCTACAATGAGCAGTTCTTC. It translates to CASSQGELGAGIYNEQFF.

The rearrangement uses TRBV2 and TRBJ1-1, with D tentatively TRBD1 (6 bases). The CDR3 covers 16 residues. The germline gives CDR1 SNHLY, CDR2 FYNNEI. The germline V and J ends were trimmed by 3 bases and 1 base, with 15 bases remaining between them. CDR3 bases: TGTGCCAGCAGTGAGAGAATTCTACAGGGGAACACTGAAGCTTTCTTT. It translates to CASSERILQGNTEAFF.

V is TRBV6-5 and J is TRBJ2-2, with 8 positions matching TRBD2. This CDR3 is built from 16 residues. The V gene end was trimmed by 4 bases and the J gene end by 4 bases; junction bases not matched to a gene: 8. Germline lookup yields CDR1 MNHEY and CDR2 SVGAGI. CDR3 DNA sequence: TGTGCCAGCAGTTCTCCCAAGCGGGAGTTCACCGGGGAGCTGTTTTTT. The encoded protein is CASSSPKREFTGELFF.

The chain recombines TRBV30 with TRBJ1-2; D perhaps matches TRBD1 (6 bases). V shed 6 bases and J shed 2 bases, with 7 bases lying between them. CDR3 size: 11 residues. CDR1 GTSNPN and CDR2 SVGIG come from the germline V gene (reference sequence). CDR3 nucleotide sequence: TGTGCCTGTGGACAGAACTATGGCTACACCTTC. Translation gives CACGQNYGYTF.